One sample yielded the 28 T cell receptor beta chains listed below, sequenced in a study of blood T cell repertoires in COVID-19. Data came from immunoSEQ multiplex PCR; TCRdb stores just in-frame clones and leaves some out. Here the sample spans over 150,000 clones, approximately 85% being singletons. The sequenced material came from peripheral blood. The receptors stem from an elderly man with COVID-19, enrolled during active disease.

The CDR3 nucleotides read TGTGCCAGCAGCTTTCTAACAGGGTCGTGGACTGAAGCTTTCTTT. Protein product: CASSFLTGSWTEAFF. The gene calls are TRBV7-9 and TRBJ1-1; tentative D call: TRBD1 (6 bases). The CDR3 consists of 15 residues. Trimming cost V 3 bases and J 5 bases, with 16 bases left between them. The germline CDR1 and CDR2 sequences are SEHNR and FQNEAQ (reference sequence).

V and J are TRBV6-6 and TRBJ1-1, with unresolved D. Trimming removed 6 bases from V and 1 base from J, with 18 bases in between. The CDR3 loop spans 16 amino acids. CDR1 and CDR2 (germline): MNHNY, SVGAGI (reference sequence). The CDR3 DNA sequence: TGTGCCAGCAGCCAACGCGGAGCGGGGAAGAACACTGAAGCTTTCTTT. Translating gives CASSQRGAGKNTEAFF.

The J gene is TRBJ1-2, the V gene TRBV2, with TRBD1 matching 10 bases. This CDR3 contains 17 residues. V lost 5 bases and J lost 0; bases outside the gene matches: 9. Germline V gene sequence: CDR1 SNHLY, CDR2 FYNNEI. The CDR3 DNA reads TGTGCCAGCAGTCGTTTCCCGGGACAGGGGTCTAACTATGGCTACACCTTC. Translated, it gives CASSRFPGQGSNYGYTF.

A single count supports this clone. CDR3 loop: CASTIGLHYEQYF. In DNA, the CDR3 is TGTGCCAGCACCATCGGACTCCACTACGAGCAGTACTTC. The chain links TRBV12-3 or TRBV12-4 to TRBJ2-7; weak D call: TRBD2 (5 bases). V was trimmed by 7 bases and J by 3 bases, leaving 13 bases between them. The CDR3 totals 13 residues.

This chain links TRBV11-3 with TRBJ2-2, with a possible D match to TRBD2 (7 bases). The germline V and J ends were trimmed by 5 bases and 6 bases, with 16 bases remaining between them. Germline V CDR1 and CDR2: SGHNT, YENEEA. The CDR3 sequence is 15 residues long. Here the CDR3 DNA reads TGTGCCAGCAGCACAGGGCGACTAGCCCCCGGGGAGCTGTTTTTT. This sequence encodes CASSTGRLAPGELFF.

The CDR3 region has the DNA TGTGCCAGTAGTGAACAAGACTATGGCTACACCTTC. It yields the protein CASSEQDYGYTF. The rearrangement joins TRBV19 to TRBJ1-2; D is unclear. The CDR3 sequence is 12 residues long. V was pared by 5 bases and J by 3 bases, with 7 bases between. Per the germline V gene, CDR1 is LNHDA and CDR2 is SQIVND (reference sequence).

The V gene is TRBV5-4, the J gene TRBJ1-1; D call uncertain. Germline V gene data show CDR1 as SGHNT and CDR2 as YYREEE (reference sequence). V dropped 3 bases and J dropped 1 base, with 13 bases sitting between them. The CDR3 has 15 residues. The CDR3 sequence is CASSSPWAENTEAFF. The CDR3 DNA follows: TGTGCCAGCAGCTCCCCTTGGGCAGAGAACACTGAAGCTTTCTTT.

J is TRBJ2-3 and V is TRBV5-1; perhaps TRBD2 as D (6 bases). The V and J ends lost 7 bases and 1 base respectively, with 13 bases between them. The V gene's germline CDR1 is SGHRS and CDR2 YFSETQ. The CDR3 has 14 amino acids. The CDR3 spells CASGRGSGTDTQYF. DNA for the CDR3: TGCGCCAGCGGACGGGGGTCGGGCACAGATACGCAGTATTTT.

The genes are TRBV15 and TRBJ1-5, with D uncertain. Germline CDR1 LNHNV, CDR2 YYDKDF (reference sequence). This CDR3 spans 12 amino acids. The V end lost 4 bases, the J end lost 5 bases, and 6 bases lay between the germline ends. The CDR3 DNA sequence: TGTGCCACCAGCACCCCTCATCAGCCCCAGCATTTT. It yields the protein CATSTPHQPQHF.

The genes are TRBV6-5 and TRBJ1-5; D is perhaps TRBD1 (6 bases). V was pared by 6 bases and J by 2 bases, with 14 bases between. In germline, CDR1 is MNHEY, CDR2 SVGAGI. The length of the CDR3 is 15 residues. This chain's CDR3 is CASSHREGGNQPQHF. DNA of the CDR3: TGTGCCAGCAGCCACAGGGAGGGTGGCAATCAGCCCCAGCATTTT.

The chain uses TRBV24-1 and TRBJ2-7, with 7 bases that match TRBD1. The CDR3 consists of 15 residues. The germline gives CDR1 KGHDR, CDR2 SFDVKD. V lost 7 bases to trimming and J lost 2 bases; unmatched junction nucleotides: 10. As DNA, the CDR3 is TGTGCCACCAGCGGACAGGTCCGAGGGGCCTACGAGCAGTACTTC. Protein: CATSGQVRGAYEQYF.

This clone was seen once. The chain recombines TRBV12-3 or TRBV12-4 with TRBJ1-5; D perhaps matches TRBD1 (6 bases). The ends were cut back, 6 bases at V and 4 bases at J, with 10 bases in the middle. There are 13 residues in the CDR3. In nucleotides, the CDR3 is TGTGCCAGCAGCCGGACAGATAATCAGCCCCAGCATTTT. It translates to CASSRTDNQPQHF.

There are a few counts of this clone. The J gene is TRBJ1-2, the V gene TRBV19, with a possible D match to TRBD1 (5 bases). CDR3 size: 13 residues. CDR1 LNHDA and CDR2 SQIVND come from the germline V gene (reference sequence). The V and J ends lost 2 bases and 4 bases respectively, with 8 bases between them. DNA for the CDR3: TGTGCCAGTAGTATAATGGGGCCCTATGGCTACACCTTC. Translated: CASSIMGPYGYTF.

In this sample, this clone turned up once. The chain couples TRBV11-2 to TRBJ1-5, with unresolved D. V was trimmed by 3 bases and J by 2 bases, leaving 8 bases between them. This CDR3 has 14 residues. Germline V gives CDR1 SGHAT, CDR2 FQNNGV. The CDR3 DNA is TGTGCCAGCAGCTTTTCCTACGGCAATCAGCCCCAGCATTTT. Translated, it gives CASSFSYGNQPQHF. Based on the CDR3 plus reference TRBV11-2 and TRBJ1-5, the full variable domain is EAGVAQSPRYKIIEKRQSVAFWCNPISGHATLYWYQQILGQGPKLLIQFQNNGVVDDSQLPKDRFSAERLKGVDSTLKIQPAKLEDSAVYLCASSFSYGNQPQHFGDGTRLSIL.

The CDR3 loop reads CASSSTSGATEAFF. DNA of the CDR3: TGTGCCAGCAGTTCCACGTCAGGGGCTACTGAAGCTTTCTTT. The genes are TRBV27 and TRBJ1-1; a possible D gene is TRBD1 (6 bases). Deletions cut 4 bases from V and 5 bases from J, with 14 bases between. The CDR3 has 14 residues. Germline-derived CDR1 and CDR2 are MNHEY and SMNVEV (reference sequence).

CDR3 sequence (DNA): TGCGCCAGCAGCTGGGGACAGGGGGAAGACGAGCAGTACTTC. Residues: CASSWGQGEDEQYF. This rearrangement joins TRBV5-1 to TRBJ2-7; 11 bases line up with TRBD1. The CDR3 totals 14 residues. CDR1 and CDR2 (germline): SGHRS, YFSETQ. Germline trimming cut 3 bases from V and 5 bases from J; bases unmatched to any gene: 4.

The chain uses TRBV28 and TRBJ1-2; TRBD1 matches at 10 bases. The CDR3 consists of 13 residues. Germline lookup yields CDR1 MDHEN and CDR2 SYDVKM. The junction had 8 bases not matched to a gene; V was cut back by 8 bases and J by 8 bases. The CDR3 DNA is TGTGCCAGCGAAATTGGGACAGGGGCCGGCTACACCTTC. Translated, it gives CASEIGTGAGYTF.

The J gene is TRBJ2-3, the V gene TRBV4-1, with 10 bases lining up with TRBD2. Germline V gene sequence: CDR1 MGHRA, CDR2 YSYEKL. V shed 2 bases and J 3 bases; nucleotides not matched to a gene: 14. The CDR3 consists of 19 residues. CDR3 sequence: CASSQRERGGSVVTDTQYF. As DNA, the CDR3 is TGCGCCAGCAGCCAAAGAGAGCGGGGGGGCTCGGTGGTTACAGATACGCAGTATTTT.

The chain recombines TRBV2 with TRBJ1-3, with D unresolved. The CDR3 spans 12 residues. The ends were cut back, 3 bases at V and 10 bases at J, with 10 bases in the middle. CDR1 SNHLY and CDR2 FYNNEI come from the germline V gene. CDR3 loop: CASSEPTRTIYF. The CDR3 DNA follows: TGTGCCAGCAGTGAGCCGACACGGACCATATATTTT.

Points on this clone: Other DNA sequences of this sample code for an identical CDR3. V and J are TRBV3-1 (or the pseudogene TRBV3-2) and TRBJ2-7, with D uncertain. Germline V gene sequence: CDR1 LGHDT, CDR2 YNNKEL (reference sequence). This CDR3 region has 11 residues. V was shortened by 0 bases and J by 7 bases, with 4 bases between the two germline ends. The CDR3 DNA is TGTGCCAGCAGCCAAGATTCAGAGCAGTACTTC. Translated: CASSQDSEQYF.

The chain is built from TRBV27 and TRBJ2-1; 7 nucleotides line up with TRBD1. The CDR3 contains 14 residues. The V gene's germline CDR1 is MNHEY and CDR2 SMNVEV (reference sequence). The J segment lost 7 bases and the V segment lost 3 bases, leaving 6 bases of the junction unmatched. The CDR3 nucleotides read TGTGCCAGCAGTTTCTCGACAGGGATTAATGAGCAGTTCTTC. It translates to CASSFSTGINEQFF.

The V call is TRBV2, the J call TRBJ2-3, with 10 bases aligning to TRBD2. Germline assignment: CDR1 SNHLY and CDR2 FYNNEI. The CDR3 contains 15 residues. The trim removed 2 bases at V and 5 bases at J, leaving 4 bases unmatched. CDR3 coding DNA: TGTGCCAGCAGTGAAAGGGCTAGCGGGGGAGATACGCAGTATTTT. This codes for CASSERASGGDTQYF.

This clone has only one observation. The J gene is TRBJ2-2, the V gene TRBV10-3; D is possibly TRBD2 (6 bases). This CDR3 has 12 amino acids. The V and J ends lost 10 bases and 2 bases respectively, with 8 bases between them. Germline assignment: CDR1 ENHRY and CDR2 SYGVKD. CDR3 nucleotides: TGTGCCACGGGGGACAACACCGGGGAGCTGTTTTTT. It is translated as CATGDNTGELFF.

This chain links TRBV6-5 with TRBJ2-1; perhaps TRBD2 as D (5 bases). The CDR3 runs 14 residues. Germline CDR1 is MNHEY and CDR2 is SVGAGI. Between the trimmed V and J ends, which lost 0 bases and 7 bases, there was a span of 10 bases. DNA for the CDR3: TGTGCCAGCAGTTACTCGGTCAGGAGGAATGAGCAGTTCTTC. Encoded protein: CASSYSVRRNEQFF.

The gene calls are TRBV11-2 and TRBJ2-2; D call uncertain. Germline V lookup: CDR1 SGHAT, CDR2 FQNNGV. With 3 bases removed from V and 6 bases from J, the gap between germline ends came to 5 bases. This CDR3 is 12 amino acids long. The CDR3: CASSFGPGELFF. The DNA of the CDR3 is TGTGCCAGCAGCTTTGGGCCCGGGGAGCTGTTTTTT.

The gene calls are TRBV7-3 and TRBJ2-3; 9 bases are shared with TRBD2. Per germline, CDR1 SGHTA and CDR2 FQGTGA. The V and J ends lost 5 bases and 0 bases, in that order; junction bases with no gene match: 9. CDR3 size: 17 residues. The CDR3 region is CASSPVTSGYSTDTQYF. The CDR3 DNA reads TGTGCCAGCAGCCCGGTGACTAGCGGCTATAGCACAGATACGCAGTATTTT.

For the CDR3, the DNA is TGTGCCAGCAGTTTTCGCAGGGGACTGAACACTGAAGCTTTCTTT. This encodes CASSFRRGLNTEAFF. The genes are TRBV27 and TRBJ1-1; TRBD1 might be the D (6 bases). V was clipped by 3 bases and J by 0 bases, with 11 bases between them. The CDR3 is 15 residues long. Germline CDR1 and CDR2: MNHEY and SMNVEV (reference sequence).

V gene TRBV9 combines with J gene TRBJ1-3, with D tentatively TRBD1 (5 bases). The ends were cut back, 2 bases at V and 4 bases at J, with 10 bases in the middle. This CDR3 has 14 amino acids. CDR1 and CDR2 (germline): SGDLS, YYNGEE. The CDR3 region is CASSVLRDGNTIYF. The CDR3 coding sequence is TGTGCCAGCAGCGTTTTGCGGGACGGAAACACCATATATTTT.